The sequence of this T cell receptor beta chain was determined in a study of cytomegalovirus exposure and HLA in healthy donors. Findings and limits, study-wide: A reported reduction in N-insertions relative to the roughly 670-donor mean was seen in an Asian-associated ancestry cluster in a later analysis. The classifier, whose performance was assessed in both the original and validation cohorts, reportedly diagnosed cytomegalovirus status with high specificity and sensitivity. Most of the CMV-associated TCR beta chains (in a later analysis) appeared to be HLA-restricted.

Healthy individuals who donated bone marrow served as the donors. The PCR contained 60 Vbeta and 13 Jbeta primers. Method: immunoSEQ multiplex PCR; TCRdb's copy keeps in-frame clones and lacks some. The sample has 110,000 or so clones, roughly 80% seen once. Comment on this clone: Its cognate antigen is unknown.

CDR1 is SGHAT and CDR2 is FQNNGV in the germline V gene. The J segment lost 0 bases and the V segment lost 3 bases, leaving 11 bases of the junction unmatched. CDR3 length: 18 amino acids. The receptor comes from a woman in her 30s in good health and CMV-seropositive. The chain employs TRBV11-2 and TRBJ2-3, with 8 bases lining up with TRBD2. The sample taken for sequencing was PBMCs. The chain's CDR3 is CASSFLLAGTPSTDTQYF. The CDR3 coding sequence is TGTGCCAGCAGCTTCCTATTAGCGGGAACTCCTAGCACAGATACGCAGTATTTT. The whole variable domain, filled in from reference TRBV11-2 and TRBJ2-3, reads EAGVAQSPRYKIIEKRQSVAFWCNPISGHATLYWYQQILGQGPKLLIQFQNNGVVDDSQLPKDRFSAERLKGVDSTLKIQPAKLEDSAVYLCASSFLLAGTPSTDTQYFGPGTRLTVL.